This entry lists 27 T cell receptor beta chains sequenced from one sample in a study of T cell changes during pregnancy in multiple sclerosis. Assay used: immunoSEQ multiplex PCR; TCRdb lists only in-frame clones, some missing. The sample has 80,000 to 100,000 clones; 93% are singletons. The sample consisted of peripheral blood, taken after pregnancy. The receptor source for this set is a female donor with multiple sclerosis, enrolled in a pregnancy study.

The V call is TRBV14, the J call TRBJ2-1; possibly TRBD2 for D (6 bases). The V end was cut by 2 bases, the J end by 4 bases, with 12 bases between. The CDR3 is 15 amino acids. The germline CDR1 and CDR2 sequences are SGHDN and FVKESK. In DNA form, the CDR3 reads TGTGCCAGCAGCCAACAGCTAGCGCTATACAATGAGCAGTTCTTC. It is translated as CASSQQLALYNEQFF.

The rearrangement uses TRBV7-8 and TRBJ2-5; D is unclear. Germline V gives CDR1 SGHVS, CDR2 FQNEAQ. Trimming removed 5 bases at V and 2 bases at J, with 9 bases between. The CDR3 has 13 residues. As DNA, the CDR3 is TGTGCCAGCAGCCCAACAGTTCAAGAGACCCAGTACTTC. Translation: CASSPTVQETQYF.

The rearrangement uses TRBV7-6 and TRBJ2-1, with a tentative D call TRBD1 (6 bases). Per germline, CDR1 SGHVS and CDR2 FNYEAQ. There are 17 residues in the CDR3. The V and J ends lost 5 bases and 4 bases respectively, with 21 bases between them. The CDR3 nucleotides read TGTGCCAGCAGCGCAGGCACCGGGACACGAGTTTACAATGAGCAGTTCTTC. It is translated as CASSAGTGTRVYNEQFF.

This clone showed up just once. This rearrangement joins TRBV28 to TRBJ1-1, with a tentative D call TRBD1 (5 bases). This CDR3 region has 14 residues. Germline V lookup: CDR1 MDHEN, CDR2 SYDVKM. Trimming pared 0 bases from V and 5 bases from J, leaving 10 bases between. CDR3 loop: CASSLWGGVTEAFF. CDR3 nucleotides: TGTGCCAGCAGTTTATGGGGGGGGGTAACTGAAGCTTTCTTT.

The genes are TRBV27 and TRBJ2-7; D call uncertain. The CDR3 is 14 residues long. V was cut by 0 bases and J by 0 bases, with 6 bases left in between. Germline CDR1 and CDR2: MNHEY and SMNVEV (reference sequence). As DNA, the CDR3 is TGTGCCAGCAGTTTATCCCCCAACTCCTACGAGCAGTACTTC. It encodes CASSLSPNSYEQYF.

J is TRBJ1-1 and V is TRBV4-1; TRBD1 is a possible D gene (5 bases). V lost 0 bases and J lost 6, with 20 bases in between. Per germline, CDR1 MGHRA and CDR2 YSYEKL. This CDR3 is 17 amino acids long. The CDR3 DNA reads TGCGCCAGCAGCCAAGATTTGGGCGGGGCGCCGGTCGCTGAAGCTTTCTTT. It codes for CASSQDLGGAPVAEAFF.

The V gene is TRBV9, the J gene TRBJ2-7; 7 positions agree with TRBD2. J was trimmed by 5 bases and V by 0 bases; bases with no gene match: 5. The germline V gene has CDR1 SGDLS and CDR2 YYNGEE. The CDR3 totals 14 residues. In nucleotides, the CDR3 is TGTGCCAGCAGCGTAGGCCCTAGCGGAAACGAGCAGTACTTC. As protein: CASSVGPSGNEQYF.

This chain connects TRBV15 to TRBJ1-2; maybe TRBD1 (5 bases). This CDR3 is built from 14 residues. Looked up from germline, CDR1 is LNHNV and CDR2 is YYDKDF (reference sequence). The germline V and J ends were trimmed by 1 base and 6 bases, with 12 bases remaining between them. CDR3 in amino acids: CATSRAGKQDGYTF. In DNA form, the CDR3 reads TGTGCCACCAGCAGAGCAGGGAAACAGGATGGCTACACCTTC.

This clone has just one count. This chain links TRBV5-1 with TRBJ2-2, with TRBD2 matching 15 bases. Trimming took 4 bases from V and 6 from J; bases not matched to a gene: 4. The CDR3 runs 16 residues. CDR1 SGHRS and CDR2 YFSETQ come from the germline V gene. CDR3 protein: CASSTGLAGGPGELFF. Written as DNA, the CDR3 is TGCGCCAGCAGCACGGGACTAGCGGGAGGACCCGGGGAGCTGTTTTTT.

This clone was found once. The CDR3 is CASSESWGGSGNTIYF. CDR3 nucleotide sequence: TGCGCCAGCAGTGAGTCATGGGGGGGATCCGGAAACACCATATATTTT. The J gene is TRBJ1-3, the V gene TRBV10-1, with a possible D match to TRBD1 (5 bases). CDR1 WNHNN and CDR2 SYGVQD come from the germline V gene (reference sequence). V dropped 0 bases and J dropped 4 bases, with 13 bases sitting between them. CDR3 size: 16 residues.

The chain couples TRBV5-6 to TRBJ1-2; TRBD1 matches at 12 bases. The CDR3 is 15 residues long. V shed 0 bases and J 8 bases; nucleotides not matched to a gene: 5. Germline loops: CDR1 SGHDT, CDR2 YYEEEE. CDR3 DNA: TGTGCCAGCAGCTTGGAATTCGGGACAGGGGGCGGCTACACCTTC. The encoded protein is CASSLEFGTGGGYTF. Together with reference TRBV5-6 and TRBJ1-2, the CDR3 gives the full variable domain: DAGVTQSPTHLIKTRGQQVTLRCSPKSGHDTVSWYQQALGQGPQFIFQYYEEEERQRGNFPDRFSGHQFPNYSSELNVNALLLGDSALYLCASSLEFGTGGGYTFGSGTRLTVV.

This chain links TRBV5-1 with TRBJ1-3, with D possibly TRBD1 on 5 matching bases. With 8 bases removed from V and 0 bases from J, the gap between germline ends came to 9 bases. There are 13 residues in the CDR3. Germline V gene data show CDR1 as SGHRS and CDR2 as YFSETQ. The CDR3 nucleotides are TGCGCCAGTAGACAGAGCTCTGGAAACACCATATATTTT. Translating gives CASRQSSGNTIYF.

The CDR3 loop reads CASSLPTQGRGTEAFF. The CDR3 nucleotides are TGTGCCAGCAGCTTACCAACACAGGGTAGGGGCACTGAAGCTTTCTTT. The chain employs TRBV7-8 and TRBJ1-1, with D tentatively TRBD1 (6 bases). Trimming cost V 2 bases and J 4 bases, with 17 bases left between them. Germline lookup yields CDR1 SGHVS and CDR2 FQNEAQ. The CDR3 is made up of 16 amino acids.

CDR3 amino acids: CASSYSVQGSYNEQFF. Here the CDR3 DNA reads TGTGCCAGCAGTTACTCAGTCCAGGGTTCCTACAATGAGCAGTTCTTC. The chain uses TRBV6-5 and TRBJ2-1; a weak D match, TRBD1 (5 bases). V was clipped by 0 bases and J by 1 base, with 10 bases between them. Per the germline V gene, CDR1 is MNHEY and CDR2 is SVGAGI. The CDR3 has 16 residues.

The chain uses TRBV5-4 and TRBJ1-1, with D perhaps matching TRBD1 (6 bases). Germline V gene lookup returns CDR1 SGHNT and CDR2 YYREEE (reference sequence). V was trimmed by 1 base and J by 4 bases, leaving 8 bases between them. This CDR3 is 13 amino acids long. CDR3 residues: CASSLRGGTEAFF. In nucleotides, the CDR3 is TGTGCCAGCAGCTTGAGAGGGGGCACTGAAGCTTTCTTT.

The chain uses TRBV11-2 and TRBJ2-7; TRBD2 matches at 7 bases. The germline gives CDR1 SGHAT, CDR2 FQNNGV. The V gene end was trimmed by 4 bases and the J gene end by 3 bases; junction bases not matched to a gene: 12. The CDR3 loop spans 16 amino acids. In nucleotides, the CDR3 is TGTGCCAGCAGCTCCGCCAGTGGCGGGAGCGTCTACGAGCAGTACTTC. It encodes CASSSASGGSVYEQYF.

CDR3 region: CATHQATGQGSGNTIYF. The CDR3, as DNA: TGTGCCACCCACCAGGCCACGGGACAGGGGTCTGGAAACACCATATATTTT. V usage is TRBV19 and J usage is TRBJ1-3; 10 positions match TRBD1. The ends lost 10 bases at V and 1 base at J; junction bases unmatched: 13. CDR1 is LNHDA, CDR2 SQIVND, per germline (reference sequence). CDR3 length: 17 amino acids. Variable domain in full (rest from reference TRBV19 and TRBJ1-3): DGGITQSPKYLFRKEGQNVTLSCEQNLNHDAMYWYRQDPGQGLRLIYYSQIVNDFQKGDIAEGYSVSREKKESFPLTVTSAQKNPTAFYLCATHQATGQGSGNTIYFGEGSWLTVV.

This clone was observed a handful of times. The rearrangement links TRBV20-1 to TRBJ1-1; unclear D gene. Trimming left V 5 bases short and J 3 bases short, with 7 bases between. The CDR3 contains 11 residues. CDR1 and CDR2 from the germline V gene are DFQATT and SNEGSKA (reference sequence). CDR3 sequence: CSALRYTEAFF. CDR3 DNA sequence: TGCAGTGCTTTGAGATACACTGAAGCTTTCTTT.

The rearrangement uses TRBV27 and TRBJ2-2; TRBD2 matches at 10 bases. This CDR3 region has 14 residues. The ends lost 5 bases at V and 8 bases at J; junction bases unmatched: 5. Looked up from germline, CDR1 is MNHEY and CDR2 is SMNVEV (reference sequence). The CDR3 loop is CASSVTSGMGELFF. The DNA of the CDR3 is TGTGCCAGCAGTGTCACTAGCGGGATGGGGGAGCTGTTTTTT.

The gene calls are TRBV5-4 and TRBJ2-3; no clear D gene. The V and J ends lost 0 bases and 1 base respectively, with 9 bases between them. Germline CDR1 and CDR2: SGHNT and YYREEE (reference sequence). This CDR3 contains 15 residues. CDR3 sequence: CASSLAWARTDTQYF. The CDR3 region has the DNA TGTGCCAGCAGCTTGGCTTGGGCTCGCACAGATACGCAGTATTTT.

In this sample, this clone turned up once. The chain recombines TRBV18 with TRBJ1-2; 8 bases align to TRBD1. This CDR3 contains 15 residues. Germline V lookup: CDR1 KGHSH, CDR2 LQKENI. The V and J ends lost 0 bases and 4 bases, in that order; junction bases with no gene match: 4. The CDR3 loop is CASSPPTGGIYGYTF. The DNA of the CDR3 is TGTGCCAGCTCACCACCAACAGGGGGAATCTATGGCTACACCTTC.

The chain recombines TRBV30 with TRBJ2-1; D is possibly TRBD2 (5 bases). The CDR3 totals 15 residues. Germline assignment: CDR1 GTSNPN and CDR2 SVGIG (reference sequence). Trimming cost V 7 bases and J 0 bases, with 16 bases left between them. The CDR3 loop reads CAYEVGRSSYNEQFF. The CDR3 coding sequence is TGTGCCTATGAAGTGGGGAGAAGCTCCTACAATGAGCAGTTCTTC.

The chain carries TRBV6-5 and TRBJ2-7; 8 positions agree with TRBD1. J gave up 5 bases and V 0 bases, and 6 bases lay outside the gene matches. The CDR3 loop spans 15 amino acids. The germline CDR1 and CDR2 sequences are MNHEY and SVGAGI. As DNA, the CDR3 is TGTGCCAGCAGTTACTCGCCAGGGGGCACCGACGAGCAGTACTTC. It specifies CASSYSPGGTDEQYF.

As regards this clone: Other DNA sequences within the sample encode an identical CDR3. The V call is TRBV6-5, the J call TRBJ1-2; D is unclear. Germline CDR1 is MNHEY and CDR2 is SVGAGI. V lost 6 bases to trimming and J lost 2 bases, with 10 bases between them. This CDR3 contains 13 residues. CDR3 sequence reads: CASSQTVNYGYTF. In nucleotides, the CDR3 is TGTGCCAGCAGCCAAACAGTGAACTATGGCTACACCTTC.

The rearrangement links TRBV10-2 to TRBJ2-5, with TRBD2 as a possible D gene (5 bases). This CDR3 region has 14 residues. V dropped 0 bases and J dropped 4 bases, with 9 bases sitting between them. Germline loops: CDR1 WSHSY, CDR2 SAAADI. CDR3 amino acids: CASSESGGPETQYF. CDR3 DNA sequence: TGCGCCAGCAGTGAGTCTGGCGGGCCAGAGACCCAGTACTTC.

This chain connects TRBV27 to TRBJ1-2; 7 positions agree with TRBD1. The CDR3 loop spans 15 amino acids. The V gene's germline CDR1 is MNHEY and CDR2 SMNVEV (reference sequence). Trimming at V came to 5 bases and at J to 0 bases, leaving 6 bases not matched to a gene. CDR3 bases: TGTGCCAGCAGTCCCCGGGACAGCACTAACTATGGCTACACCTTC. It encodes CASSPRDSTNYGYTF.

This rearrangement joins TRBV27 to TRBJ1-1; D not resolved. Trimming cost V 2 bases and J 10 bases, with 11 bases left between them. CDR1 MNHEY and CDR2 SMNVEV come from the germline V gene (reference sequence). The CDR3 sequence is 12 residues long. Here the CDR3 DNA reads TGTGCCAGCAGTTTAACGCACGGGTCAGCTTTCTTT. Translated: CASSLTHGSAFF.